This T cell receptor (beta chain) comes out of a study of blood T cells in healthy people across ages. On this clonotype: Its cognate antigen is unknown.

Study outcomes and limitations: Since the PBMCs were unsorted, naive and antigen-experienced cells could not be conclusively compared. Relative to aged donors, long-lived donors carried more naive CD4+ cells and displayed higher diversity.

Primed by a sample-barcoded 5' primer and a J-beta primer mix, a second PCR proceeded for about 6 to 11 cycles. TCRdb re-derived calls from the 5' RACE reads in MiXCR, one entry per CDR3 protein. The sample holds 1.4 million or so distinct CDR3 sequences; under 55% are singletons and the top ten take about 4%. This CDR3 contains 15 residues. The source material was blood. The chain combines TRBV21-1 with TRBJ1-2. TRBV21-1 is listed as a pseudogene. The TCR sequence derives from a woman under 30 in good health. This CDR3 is CASSNSRVTNYGYTF. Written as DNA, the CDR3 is TGTGCCAGCAGCAATTCTAGGGTGACAAACTATGGCTACACCTTC.